Following are 10 T cell receptor beta chains from one sample sequenced in a study of molecular identifiers for immune sequencing clone quantification. One entry per CDR3 protein, called by TCRdb with MiXCR from the PCR reads. The repertoire holds about half a million distinct CDR3 sequences, with 20% to 25% as singletons. Sample: naive CD8+ T cells from blood, with Jurkat cell RNA spiked in. Specified subset: FACS-sorted CD8+CD4-CCR7+CD45RA+ naive T cells. The origin of the receptors is a human donor in good health. Some libraries in this study had Jurkat cell RNA spiked in.

This clonotype was counted only a few times. This chain connects TRBV9 to TRBJ2-1; D remains unclear. The germline gives CDR1 SGDLS, CDR2 YYNGEE. CDR3 length: 12 amino acids. V was shortened by 4 bases and J by 8 bases, with 10 bases between the two germline ends. This chain's CDR3 is CASSPQLDEQFF. CDR3 nucleotides: TGTGCCAGCAGCCCCCAACTCGATGAGCAGTTCTTC.

The J gene is TRBJ2-5, the V gene TRBV27; TRBD2 is a possible D gene (6 bases). The CDR3 is 13 amino acids. V lost 10 bases to trimming and J lost 0 bases, with 12 bases between them. CDR1 MNHEY and CDR2 SMNVEV come from the germline V gene (reference sequence). The CDR3 coding sequence is TGTGCCACAGGAGGGGCAGACCAAGAGACCCAGTACTTC. Translation: CATGGADQETQYF.

A few counts support this clonotype. The CDR3 bases are TGCGCCAGCAGCACGACAGGGGGCATCTATGGCTACACCTTC. It translates to CASSTTGGIYGYTF. This chain connects TRBV4-3 to TRBJ1-2; 10 nucleotides agree with TRBD1. Germline V CDR1 and CDR2: LGHNA, YSLEER. There are 14 residues in the CDR3. Germline trimming cut 5 bases from V and 4 bases from J; bases unmatched to any gene: 4.

This clonotype was counted ten times or more. The CDR3 bases are TGTGCCAGCAGTCCACTTGCGGGAGGACTAAGCTACGAGCAGTACTTC. Translated, it gives CASSPLAGGLSYEQYF. This chain uses TRBV6-5 with TRBJ2-7; 8 nucleotides align to TRBD2. The trim removed 5 bases at V and 3 bases at J, leaving 12 bases unmatched. Germline values: CDR1 MNHEY, CDR2 SVGAGI. The CDR3 has 16 residues.

This clonotype was seen repeatedly, ten times or more. The chain carries TRBV20-1 and TRBJ1-5; 7 bases are shared with TRBD1. Losses at the gene ends were 5 bases for V and 6 bases for J; bases not matched to a gene: 13. Germline values: CDR1 DFQATT, CDR2 SNEGSKA (reference sequence). The CDR3 has 15 residues. This chain's CDR3 is CSAPPRGQGVQPQHF. CDR3 sequence (DNA): TGCAGTGCTCCGCCCCGAGGGCAGGGGGTTCAGCCCCAGCATTTT.

There are many counts of this clonotype. The V gene is TRBV5-4, the J gene TRBJ1-2; no clear D gene. Germline V gene lookup returns CDR1 SGHNT and CDR2 YYREEE (reference sequence). The CDR3 is 12 amino acids. V lost 3 bases to trimming and J lost 3 bases, with 6 bases between them. Here the CDR3 DNA reads TGTGCCAGCAGCTCGTTCGACTATGGCTACACCTTC. It is translated as CASSSFDYGYTF.

Worth noting for this clonotype: It may be a read error: a sequence one base away is much more abundant. CDR3 region: CASSSLDGNPRETQYF. The CDR3 DNA is TGTGCCAGCAGCTCTCTGGACGGGAACCCCCGGGAGACCCAGTACTTC. The V and J genes are TRBV7-2 and TRBJ2-5, with D tentatively TRBD2 (5 bases). V dropped 4 bases and J dropped 5 bases, with 20 bases sitting between them. The CDR3 is 16 residues long. The germline V gene has CDR1 SGHTA and CDR2 FQGNSA.

As regards this clonotype: One base away lies a much larger clone, so this may be a sequencing read error. The chain recombines TRBV2 with TRBJ1-5; the D gene is possibly TRBD1 (5 bases). CDR3 size: 14 residues. Germline CDR1 SNHLY, CDR2 FYNNEI. CDR3 in DNA: TGTGCCGGCAGGTTGACAGAAAGCAATCAGCCCCAGCATTTT. Its translation is CAGRLTESNQPQHF. Drawing the rest from reference TRBV2 and TRBJ1-5, the complete variable domain is EPEVTQTPSHQVTQMGQEVILRCVPISNHLYFYWYRQILGQKVEFLVSFYNNEISEKSEIFDDQFSVERPDGSNFTLKIRSTKLEDSAMYFCAGRLTESNQPQHFGDGTRLSIL.

The chain combines TRBV4-3 with TRBJ1-5, with D possibly matching TRBD1 (5 bases). Trimming pared 0 bases from V and 7 bases from J, leaving 13 bases between. The CDR3 length is 15 residues. In germline, CDR1 is LGHNA, CDR2 YSLEER. CDR3 in amino acids: CASSQEAGWDQPQHF. For the CDR3, the DNA is TGCGCCAGCAGCCAAGAGGCGGGCTGGGACCAGCCCCAGCATTTT.

For this clonotype: A much larger clonotype is one base distant, so this may be a read error. This chain connects TRBV5-1 to TRBJ1-5; D is perhaps TRBD1 (5 bases). There are 15 residues in the CDR3. Germline V gene sequence: CDR1 SGHRS, CDR2 YFSETQ. Here the CDR3 reads CASGLGGVGNQPQHF. In nucleotides, the CDR3 is TGCGCCAGCGGCTTGGGGGGGGTTGGCAATCAGCCCCAGCATTTT. Full variable domain (remainder filled in from reference TRBV5-1 and TRBJ1-5): KAGVTQTPRYLIKTRGQQVTLSCSPISGHRSVSWYQQTPGQGLQFLFEYFSETQRNKGNFPGRFSGRQFSNSRSEMNVSTLELGDSALYLCASGLGGVGNQPQHFGDGTRLSIL.